The 8 T cell receptor beta chains given below trace back to one sample, sequenced in a study of response to subunit inactivated influenza vaccine. TCRdb re-analysed the RT-PCR reads in MiXCR, keeping a single row per CDR3 protein. The sample shows 550,000 to 800,000 distinct CDR3 sequences, about 14% of them seen only once. This specimen was PBMCs from blood, taken roughly 15 days before vaccination. These receptors were collected from a man aged 50-59 years who received an inactivated influenza vaccine.

At least ten counts were recorded for this clonotype. The chain carries TRBV4-2 and TRBJ2-7, with D possibly matching TRBD2 (6 bases). Germline assignment: CDR1 LGHNA and CDR2 YNFKEQ. The CDR3 totals 15 residues. V was shortened by 1 base and J by 0 bases, with 10 bases between the two germline ends. The CDR3 DNA follows: TGTGCCAGCAGCCAAGGCGGAGGGGTCTCCTACGAGCAGTACTTC. Translated: CASSQGGGVSYEQYF.

The chain links TRBV28 to TRBJ2-1; 9 positions agree with TRBD2. In germline, CDR1 is MDHEN, CDR2 SYDVKM. This CDR3 comprises 16 residues. J was trimmed by 9 bases and V by 3 bases; bases with no gene match: 12. As DNA, the CDR3 is TGTGCCAGCAGTTTTCCGGGGCGGGAGGGCCAAGCTGAGCAGTTCTTC. This codes for CASSFPGREGQAEQFF.

In this sample, this clonotype turned up many times. A junction end diverges from the germline sequence, so it may reflect a read error. The V and J genes are TRBV6-2 or TRBV6-3 and TRBJ1-5; 9 nucleotides align to TRBD1. Per germline, CDR1 MNHEY and CDR2 SVGEGT. The CDR3 loop spans 14 amino acids. The CDR3 DNA sequence: TGCGCCAGCAGCCCGGGACAGGGCTATCAGCCCCAGCATTTT. Protein product: CASSPGQGYQPQHF.

This clonotype was counted many times. The chain is built from TRBV12-3 or TRBV12-4 and TRBJ2-7; a possible D gene is TRBD1 (6 bases). With 6 bases removed from V and 3 bases from J, the gap between germline ends came to 12 bases. The CDR3 is made up of 13 amino acids. The CDR3 nucleotides read TGTGCCAGCAGGATCGGACAGCTCTACGAGCAGTACTTC. It is translated as CASRIGQLYEQYF.

This chain joins TRBV28 and TRBJ1-6, with unresolved D. This CDR3 spans 12 amino acids. With 0 bases removed from V and 9 bases from J, the gap between germline ends came to 3 bases. The germline V gene has CDR1 MDHEN and CDR2 SYDVKM. CDR3 bases: TGTGCCAGCAGTTTATGGTCTTCACCCCTCCACTTT. Translated, it gives CASSLWSSPLHF.

This clonotype was counted a few times. The chain couples TRBV10-3 to TRBJ2-7, with TRBD1 identical over 7 bases. Germline CDR1 reads ENHRY; CDR2 reads SYGVKD. There are 15 residues in the CDR3. V was pared by 8 bases and J by 4 bases, with 14 bases of the junction left unmatched. Here the CDR3 DNA reads TGTGCCATCCTTGGGGGTGGGGACAGAGGTTACGAGCAGTACTTC. Amino acids: CAILGGGDRGYEQYF.

In this sample, this clonotype turned up a few times. The V and J genes are TRBV7-2 and TRBJ2-7, with a tentative D call TRBD1 (6 bases). The CDR3 is 13 residues long. CDR1 SGHTA and CDR2 FQGNSA come from the germline V gene. V lost 5 bases and J lost 3, with 11 bases in between. The CDR3 nucleotides read TGTGCCAGCAGCACAGGACAGCTCTACGAGCAGTACTTC. It translates to CASSTGQLYEQYF.

CDR3 in amino acids: CASSYPGLRGTEAFF. DNA of the CDR3: TGTGCCAGCAGTTATCCCGGGCTCCGTGGCACTGAAGCTTTCTTT. The rearrangement links TRBV6-2 or TRBV6-3 to TRBJ1-1; D gene ambiguous. Trimming took 3 bases from V and 4 from J, leaving 15 bases between them. Germline V gene lookup returns CDR1 MNHEY and CDR2 SVGEGT. The CDR3 has 15 amino acids.